This T cell receptor beta chain was found in a study of blood T cell repertoires in COVID-19. CDR1 and CDR2 from the germline V gene are SNHLY and FYNNEI. The V and J ends lost 6 bases and 8 bases, in that order; junction bases with no gene match: 3. This CDR3 comprises 11 residues. In the study's own analysis: Estimates of nucleated cell counts were drawn from the amplification of reference gene primers. The table came from immunoSEQ multiplex PCR; TCRdb's copy has only in-frame clones and leaves some out. V and J calls and clone size are given by that table; D and trimming were obtained from the DNA. In the table there are 190,000 or so clones, more than 75% of which are singletons.

The sample was peripheral blood. The chain couples TRBV2 to TRBJ1-2, with 7 bases lining up with TRBD1. This TCR was recovered from a man in his forties with active or convalescent COVID-19. The CDR3 reads CASRYRGGYTF. The CDR3 DNA follows: TGTGCCAGCAGGTACAGGGGCGGCTACACCTTC. Full variable domain (outside the CDR3, taken from reference TRBV2 and TRBJ1-2): EPEVTQTPSHQVTQMGQEVILRCVPISNHLYFYWYRQILGQKVEFLVSFYNNEISEKSEIFDDQFSVERPDGSNFTLKIRSTKLEDSAMYFCASRYRGGYTFGSGTRLTVV.